A single TCR beta chain is shown here with its context. This record comes from a study of early T cells in non-severe SARS-CoV-2 infection. The CDR3 has 15 residues. In germline, CDR1 is SGHTA, CDR2 FQGNSA. V was shortened by 4 bases and J by 2 bases, with 14 bases between the two germline ends. TCRdb re-analysed the 5' RACE reads in MiXCR, keeping a single row per CDR3 protein. Here the sample spans approximately 28,000 distinct CDR3 sequences, 3.5% to 5.5% being singletons. This receptor was identified in an adult who was a healthcare worker with PCR-confirmed SARS-CoV-2 infection or an uninfected control (not recorded which). The V and J genes are TRBV7-2 and TRBJ2-5; D ambiguous. The sequencing used whole blood, collected at baseline. In DNA, the CDR3 is TGTGCCAGCAGCTCCTATTTTGGGGATCAAGAGACCCAGTACTTC. Its protein product is CASSSYFGDQETQYF.